This T cell receptor (beta chain) was sequenced for a study of Ad26.COV2.S vaccination and SARS-CoV-2 variants. Treatment of the sample: around 19 received Ad26.COV2.S at low or high dose, single or two shots; 5 received placebo; per-sample allocation not given. Day 63 after the first injection of vaccine or placebo was the sampling time. TCRdb's copy holds only in-frame clones and misses some; the assay was immunoSEQ multiplex PCR. Altogether about half a million clones are present, about 89% being singletons, with the ten largest covering more than 1.5%. CDR3 size: 13 residues. Germline V CDR1 and CDR2: MNHEY, SMNVEV (reference sequence). The J segment lost 11 bases and the V segment lost 0 bases, leaving 5 bases of the junction unmatched.

The chain carries TRBV27 and TRBJ1-1; 8 bases fit TRBD1. The TCR sequence derives from a person between 18 and 59 years old who received the Ad26.COV2.S COVID-19 vaccine or a placebo. The specimen comprised peripheral blood, sampled in a trial of Ad26.COV2.S vaccine versus placebo. The CDR3 bases are TGTGCCAGCAGTTTATCGGGCAGGGGGCGTGCTTTCTTT. This codes for CASSLSGRGRAFF.